This T cell receptor (beta chain) comes out of a study of T cell repertoires in cytomegalovirus infection (dated by TCRdb to between 2018 and 2021). Notes on the research overall: Recently identified HLA-C-restricted CMV epitopes, whose presentation resists viral immunomodulation, were targeted by peptide stimulations together with well-studied HLA-B-restricted epitopes. Because public TCR beta signatures pointed to carriage of CMV infection together with the matching HLA type, the HLA type of each donor mattered for the analysis. Points the paper makes about the study in general: In both this cohort and an independent cohort of a few hundred donors, the cumulative frequency of public TCR beta family members distinguished carriers of CMV infection plus the relevant HLA type. The ex vivo response was dominated by HLA-C-restricted CMV-specific TCR beta clonotypes, and the single most frequent clonotype in two of eight donors was supplied by these HLA-C-restricted clonotypes.

According to the study, the label for this sample's treatment or condition signals: in vitro stimulation with specific CMV peptide epitopes to enrich CMV-specific T cells. Per the germline V gene, LGHNA is the CDR1 and YSLEER is the CDR2. The CDR3 goes from the cysteine to the phenylalanine over 16 residues. Comment on this clonotype: What this receptor recognizes is not known. The DNA is left out, because the CDR3 cannot be placed on it with certainty; the CDR3 is given as TCRdb lists it.

Sequencing was carried out with an Illumina HiSeq 1500. TCRdb reprocessed the public reads (quality trimming at Q25 with fastp, clone calling with MiXCR) and kept in-frame beta chains. Under each unique CDR3 protein, matching rows form one entry showing the most common genes and DNA. This sample holds around 900,000 distinct CDR3 sequences; around a third were observed only once. More than 13% of the sample lies in the top ten. The chain joins TRBV4-3 to TRBJ1-1; TRBD1, the D gene given by the table, was not confirmed from the DNA. The sample consisted of cultured CD8+ T cells from PBMCs, taken from culture after CMV antigen stimulation. The receptor was isolated from a human donor in good health (CMV status not recorded). Some clones in this sample may be carry-over from other donors' samples. The CDR3 region has the sequence CASSQALSGPRAEAFF.